Here is one T cell receptor (beta chain) with its context. Original processing methods: Estimates of nucleated cell counts were drawn from the amplification of reference gene primers. The table came from immunoSEQ multiplex PCR; TCRdb's copy has only in-frame clones and leaves some out. The DNA gave D and trimming, while V, J and clone size come from that table. The data show 450,000 to 500,000 clones, less than 90% seen once. The entry originates in a study of blood T cell repertoires in COVID-19. Study at large: Acute and convalescent COVID-19 specimens originated in the United States, Italy and Spain.

The CDR3 is 17 amino acids. CDR1 is LNHNV, CDR2 YYDKDF, per germline (reference sequence). V was pared by 3 bases and J by 5 bases, with 8 bases of the junction left unmatched. Clinical histories supplied by participants themselves formed the basis of cohort assignment. This receptor was obtained from an older woman who had recovered from COVID-19. The sequenced material came from PBMCs or T cells enriched from blood (not recorded which). The V gene is TRBV15, the J gene TRBJ2-1, with 12 bases aligning to TRBD2. The chain's CDR3 is CATSRRPGLAGDNEQFF. As DNA, the CDR3 is TGTGCCACCAGCAGGCGCCCGGGACTAGCGGGCGACAATGAGCAGTTCTTC.